The text below deals with one T cell receptor (beta chain). One entry per CDR3 protein results from TCRdb running MiXCR on the PCR reads. The data contain fewer than 20,000 distinct CDR3 sequences, 44% of them singletons. This CDR3 has 15 amino acids. CDR1 is SGHTA, CDR2 FQGNSA, per germline. J gave up 3 bases and V 5 bases, and 1 base lay outside the gene matches. The sample comes from a study of tumor-infiltrating lymphocytes in oesophageal squamous cell carcinoma. The chain is built from TRBV7-2 and TRBJ2-5; 15 bases agree with TRBD2. What was sequenced was blood. This sequence was found in a female donor with esophageal squamous cell carcinoma. The chain's CDR3 is CASSRTSGGEETQYF. CDR3 nucleotide sequence: TGTGCCAGCAGCCGGACTAGCGGGGGGGAAGAGACCCAGTACTTC.